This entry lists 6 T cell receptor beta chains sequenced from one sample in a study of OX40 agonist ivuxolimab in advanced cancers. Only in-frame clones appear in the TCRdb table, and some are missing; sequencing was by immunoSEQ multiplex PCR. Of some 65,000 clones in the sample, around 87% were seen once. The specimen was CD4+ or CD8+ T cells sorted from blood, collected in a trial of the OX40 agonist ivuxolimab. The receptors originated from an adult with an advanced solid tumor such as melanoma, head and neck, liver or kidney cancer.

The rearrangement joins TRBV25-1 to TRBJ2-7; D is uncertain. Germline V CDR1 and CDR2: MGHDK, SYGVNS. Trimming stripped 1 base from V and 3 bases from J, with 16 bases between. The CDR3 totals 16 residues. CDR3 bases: TGTGCCAGCAGTGAATTAGGGCTAGGCGGAATCTACGAGCAGTACTTC. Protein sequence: CASSELGLGGIYEQYF.

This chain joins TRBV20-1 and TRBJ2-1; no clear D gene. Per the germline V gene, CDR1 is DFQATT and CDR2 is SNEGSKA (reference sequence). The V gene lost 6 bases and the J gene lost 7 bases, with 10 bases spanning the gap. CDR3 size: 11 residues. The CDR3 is CSAHPFNEQFF. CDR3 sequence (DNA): TGCAGTGCGCATCCGTTTAATGAGCAGTTCTTC.

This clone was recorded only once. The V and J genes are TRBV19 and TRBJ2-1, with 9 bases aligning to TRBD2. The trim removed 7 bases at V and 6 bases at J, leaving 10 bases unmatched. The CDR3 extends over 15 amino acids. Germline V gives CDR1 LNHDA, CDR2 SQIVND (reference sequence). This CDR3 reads CASIPGSGGSNEQFF. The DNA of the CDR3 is TGTGCCAGTATCCCGGGTAGCGGGGGCTCCAATGAGCAGTTCTTC.

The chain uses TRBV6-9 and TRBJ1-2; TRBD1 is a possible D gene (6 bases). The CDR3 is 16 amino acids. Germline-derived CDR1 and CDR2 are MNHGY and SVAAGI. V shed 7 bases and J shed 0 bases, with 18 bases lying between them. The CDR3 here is CASIHTGATSNYGYTF. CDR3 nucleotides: TGTGCCAGCATCCATACGGGGGCTACCTCTAACTATGGCTACACCTTC.

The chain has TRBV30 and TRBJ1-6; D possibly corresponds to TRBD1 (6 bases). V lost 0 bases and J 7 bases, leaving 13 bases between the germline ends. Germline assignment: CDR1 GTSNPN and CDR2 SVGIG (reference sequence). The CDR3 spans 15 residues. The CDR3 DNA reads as TGTGCCTGGAGTGTACGGGGGACATCAAATTCACCCCTCCACTTT. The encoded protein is CAWSVRGTSNSPLHF.

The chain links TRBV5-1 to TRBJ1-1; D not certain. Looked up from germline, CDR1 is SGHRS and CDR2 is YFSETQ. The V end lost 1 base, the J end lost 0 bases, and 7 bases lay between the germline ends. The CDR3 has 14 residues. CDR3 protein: CASSLSRVNTEAFF. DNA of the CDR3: TGCGCCAGCAGCTTGAGCAGAGTGAACACTGAAGCTTTCTTT.